This TCR beta chain originates from a study of blood T cell repertoires in COVID-19. The overall study: Sites across the United States, Italy and Spain contributed samples from acute and convalescent COVID-19. T cells, B-cell-depleted T cells, or PBMCs provided the cDNA or gDNA that served as material.

Study processing details: Using reference gene primer amplification, nucleated cell counts were estimated. The repertoire was sequenced with immunoSEQ multiplex PCR; TCRdb's copy has only in-frame clones and lacks some. The V and J calls and the clone size are those of that table, but D and trimming were determined from the DNA. There are 200,000 or so clones in the sample; roughly nine tenths occur only once, and roughly 2% lies in the top ten. The junction had 15 bases not matched to a gene; V was cut back by 5 bases and J by 0 bases. The germline V gene has CDR1 SGHNT and CDR2 YYREEE (reference sequence). The CDR3 has 18 amino acids.

The sample consisted of peripheral blood. V is TRBV5-4 and J is TRBJ2-7; 9 bases align to TRBD1. The receptor was derived from a man in his 70s with active or convalescent COVID-19. The CDR3 bases are TGTGCCAGCAGGGATAGGACAGGGGCAACCTCTAGCTCCTACGAGCAGTACTTC. This encodes CASRDRTGATSSSYEQYF.